This record looks at one T cell receptor (beta chain) sequence and its context. Its cognate antigen has yet to be identified. One base away there is no much larger clone; base qualities are not given. This record comes from a study of long-term antiretroviral therapy in people with HIV (dated by TCRdb to 2022 to 2024). About the full investigation: The earliest samples were collected about a decade before the 2015 WHO recommendation for immediate ART, when ART was typically delayed until CD4 counts fell. This retrospective serial study examined whether starting ART and sustained HIV suppression were associated with changes in the composition and diversity of the TRB repertoire in peripheral blood. The cohort contributed about 190 cryopreserved PBMC samples from about 29 adults with confirmed HIV infection, collected serially over a mean of roughly 6 years (range 1-12). Of the roughly 30 participants with HIV, roughly twelve were female. No cross-contamination during QIAcube processing was shown when test extractions of a monoclonal T-cell line were performed alongside about 30 polyclonal samples. Summary of the overall study and its limitations: Starting ART was linked to a significant rise in TRB diversity, yet even after long-term ART the diversity remained significantly lower than in transplant donor controls. Inferences about post-ART repertoire changes were limited because no data were available on ART adherence, viral resistance or therapy changes. The samples span the years 2004 to 2017, and the ART regimens used at that time may not be as effective as current regimens. Expanded TRB clones identified before ART initiation dominated the repertoire at all time points, although this dominance fluctuated and declined in many PLHIV after ART. Limited PBMC availability meant only the TCR beta chain was sequenced, without alpha chain pairing. HIV repertoires had narrower CDR3 length ranges than controls, and the network structure suggested an antigen-experienced repertoire that shifted only slightly toward naive after ART. Because pre-ART samples had limited cell numbers, unsorted PBMC were profiled rather than sorted CD4+ and CD8+ T cells.

To be included, a participant needed at least one PBMC sample from before ART initiation plus at least two post-ART samples. All participants with HIV were treated in the United States of America. Cryopreserved samples of about 0.95-11 million PBMC were thawed and washed before DNA extraction. At the time of the earliest PBMC sample for each participant with HIV, ages ranged from about 20 to 55 years. PBMC samples were contributed by each participant from 1-4 timepoints before ART initiation and 2-8 timepoints after ART initiation, with a median of 7 samples. Serial HIV viral load, CD4+ T-cell count, ART history and demographic data were obtained for every participant. A Qiagen kit on a QIAcube was used to extract genomic DNA from unsorted PBMC, with samples processed in batches of 12. The immunoSEQ hsTCRB v3.0 assay was used at survey level resolution to sequence the TRB variable region. The target sequencing depth for TRB was roughly 35,000-55,000 T-cell genomes per sample. TRB libraries were pooled and sequenced on an Illumina MiSeq using a v3 150-cycle kit. The paper's processing steps were these. Analysis of repertoires was carried out in R inside a reproducible Nextflow workflow spanning QC, data transformation and analysis. LymphoSeq2, an R package for exploring AIRR-Seq data, was used to implement custom analyses. A few samples that produced fewer than 5000 total TRB sequences were removed, so about 200 HIV repertoires were analyzed. Among the approximately 200 retained HIV repertoires, 59 were collected before ART initiation and roughly 130 after ART initiation. Repertoires were downsampled to 5000 TRB nucleotide sequences, with summary statistics averaged over 100 downsampling iterations. The analysis kept only TRB sequences whose CDR3 regions were at least seven amino acids long. Diversity was measured with a Shannon entropy-derived clonality score and the Gini coefficient. In the repertoire networks, any two of the top 5000 CDR3 amino acid sequences were connected whenever the two sequences differed by an edit distance of one. Antigen specificity groups and MHC restriction were predicted for TRB CDR3 amino acid sequences with GLIPH2. To flag known CMV, EBV, HIV or tissue antigen associations, CDR3 amino acid sequences were matched against VDJdb and McPAS-TCR. Pre-ART, post-ART and control groups were compared with Wilcoxon signed-rank tests and Holm-Bonferroni correction. In TCRdb, the immuneACCESS table is reduced to in-frame sequences with V and J assigned. These tables do not hold every clone; where another copy was compared, an unresolved V gene accounts for under half, and the others remain unexplained. V, J and clone size are taken as reported in that table, and D and trimming were inferred from the DNA itself. For this sample there are about 39,000 clones; around 83% appear just once. The top ten hold 5.5% to 6.5% of the sample.

V loses 4 bases of germline sequence and J loses 9 bases, and the interval between the two ends is 15 bases. The CDR3 contains 14 residues, cysteine and phenylalanine counted. Left in the record is the CDR3 DNA by itself, 42 bases read in frame from the first base. The germline V gene sets CDR1 to MGHRA and CDR2 to YSYEKL. The sequence was obtained from a woman between 45 and 65 years old with HIV. Recombination connected TRBV4-1 to TRBJ2-2; no D gene can be assigned with confidence. The sample in question was unsorted PBMCs, obtained 3.1 years after starting antiretroviral therapy. The nucleotides read TGCGCCAGCAGCCTTGACTCGTTAGGCCGGGAGCTGTTTTTT. Its translation is CASSLDSLGRELFF.